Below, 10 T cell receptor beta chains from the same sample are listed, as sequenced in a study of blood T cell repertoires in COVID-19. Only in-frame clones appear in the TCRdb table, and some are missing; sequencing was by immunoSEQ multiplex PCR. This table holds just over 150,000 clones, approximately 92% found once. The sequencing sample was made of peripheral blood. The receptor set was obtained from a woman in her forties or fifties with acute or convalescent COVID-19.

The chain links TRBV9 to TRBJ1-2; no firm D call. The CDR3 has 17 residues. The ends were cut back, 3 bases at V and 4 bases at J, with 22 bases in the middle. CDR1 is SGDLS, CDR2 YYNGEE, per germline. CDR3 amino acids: CASSGGFGRITGYGYTF. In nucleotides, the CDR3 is TGTGCCAGCAGCGGAGGTTTTGGCCGCATAACGGGCTATGGCTACACCTTC.

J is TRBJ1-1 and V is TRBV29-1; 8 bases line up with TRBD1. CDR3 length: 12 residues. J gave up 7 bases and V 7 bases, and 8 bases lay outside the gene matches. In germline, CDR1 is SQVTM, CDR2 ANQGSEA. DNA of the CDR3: TGCAGCGCACTCCAGGGGGCGGGTGAAGCTTTCTTT. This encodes CSALQGAGEAFF.

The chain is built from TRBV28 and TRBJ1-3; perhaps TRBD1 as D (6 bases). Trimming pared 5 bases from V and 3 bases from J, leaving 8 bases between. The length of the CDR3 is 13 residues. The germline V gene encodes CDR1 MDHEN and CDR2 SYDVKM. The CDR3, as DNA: TGTGCCAGCAGTAGGGGGAATGGAAACACCATATATTTT. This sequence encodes CASSRGNGNTIYF.

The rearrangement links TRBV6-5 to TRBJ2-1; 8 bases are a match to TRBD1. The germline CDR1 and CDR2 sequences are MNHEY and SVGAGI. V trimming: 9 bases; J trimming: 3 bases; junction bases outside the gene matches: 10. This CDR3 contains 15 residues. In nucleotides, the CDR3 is TGTGCCAGTTCACCGACAGGGGAAAACTACAATGAGCAGTTCTTC. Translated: CASSPTGENYNEQFF.

For the CDR3, the DNA is TGTGCCAGCAGTTACTCTTCAGGGGGCAGAGGCTACACCTTC. It yields the protein CASSYSSGGRGYTF. The chain carries TRBV6-6 and TRBJ1-2; 8 nucleotides agree with TRBD1. From germline, CDR1 is MNHNY and CDR2 SVGAGI (reference sequence). The junction had 5 bases not matched to a gene; V was cut back by 0 bases and J by 8 bases. The CDR3 contains 14 residues.

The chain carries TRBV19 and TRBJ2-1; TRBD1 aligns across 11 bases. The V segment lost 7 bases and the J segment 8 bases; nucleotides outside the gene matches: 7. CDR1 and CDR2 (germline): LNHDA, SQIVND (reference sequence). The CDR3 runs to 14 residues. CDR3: CASTARDRGDEQFF. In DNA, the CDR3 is TGTGCCAGTACCGCCCGGGACAGGGGGGATGAGCAGTTCTTC.

CDR3 sequence reads: CASSIDRLGHARGQETQYF. The DNA for the CDR3 is TGTGCCAGTAGTATAGATCGCCTTGGACACGCCAGGGGCCAAGAGACCCAGTACTTC. The V gene is TRBV19, the J gene TRBJ2-5; a weak D match, TRBD1 (6 bases). CDR3 length: 19 amino acids. From germline, CDR1 is LNHDA and CDR2 SQIVND (reference sequence). The V end lost 0 bases, the J end lost 1 base, and 21 bases lay between the germline ends.

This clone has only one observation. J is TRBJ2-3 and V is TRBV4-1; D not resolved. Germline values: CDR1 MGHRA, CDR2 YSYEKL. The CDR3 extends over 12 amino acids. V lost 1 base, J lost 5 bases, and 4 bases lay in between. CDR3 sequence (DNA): TGCGCCAGCAGCCAAGTTCTAGATACGCAGTATTTT. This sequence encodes CASSQVLDTQYF.

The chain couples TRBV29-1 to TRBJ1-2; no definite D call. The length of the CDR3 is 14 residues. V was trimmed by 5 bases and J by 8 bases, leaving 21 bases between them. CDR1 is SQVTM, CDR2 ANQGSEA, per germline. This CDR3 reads CSVWVSGSTQGYTF. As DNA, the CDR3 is TGCAGCGTTTGGGTATCAGGATCTACCCAGGGCTACACCTTC.

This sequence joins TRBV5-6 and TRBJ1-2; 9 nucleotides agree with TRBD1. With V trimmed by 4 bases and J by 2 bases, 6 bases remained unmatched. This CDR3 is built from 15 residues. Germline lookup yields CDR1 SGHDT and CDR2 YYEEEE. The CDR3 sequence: CASSVWDRENYGYTF. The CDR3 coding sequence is TGTGCCAGCAGCGTTTGGGACAGGGAGAACTATGGCTACACCTTC.